A single sample gave rise to the 2 T cell receptor beta chains below, sequenced in a study of blood T cell repertoires in COVID-19. Produced via immunoSEQ multiplex PCR; TCRdb's table is partial and in-frame only. The sample includes 200,000 to 250,000 clones, around 90% of them seen just once. Specimen: peripheral blood. The receptors come from a man between 18 and 35 years old with active or convalescent COVID-19.

The V call is TRBV5-1, the J call TRBJ2-1; 9 positions match TRBD2. Germline lookup yields CDR1 SGHRS and CDR2 YFSETQ. Unmatched junction bases numbered 16, after V lost 7 bases and J lost 5 bases. The CDR3 is 17 amino acids. The DNA for the CDR3 is TGCGCCAGCGCCCAGAGTGGGGCGGGGGGGGTCCACAATGAGCAGTTCTTC. Its protein product is CASAQSGAGGVHNEQFF.

This clone was detected only a few times. V usage is TRBV4-1 and J usage is TRBJ1-5, with 7 bases lining up with TRBD1. The CDR3 has 16 residues. The V gene's germline CDR1 is MGHRA and CDR2 YSYEKL. V lost 2 bases, J lost 7 bases, and 11 bases stayed unmatched. The CDR3 coding sequence is TGCGCCAGCAGCCAACCAAGACAGGGTACTAACCAGCCCCAGCATTTT. Its protein product is CASSQPRQGTNQPQHF.